The T cell receptor (beta chain) under discussion was sequenced for a study of identical twins' blood T cells. Via MiXCR, TCRdb re-called the 5' RACE reads, giving one row per CDR3 protein. The sample yields hundreds of thousands of distinct CDR3 sequences, 28% seen once. Regarding the study as a whole: Out-of-frame TCRbeta clonotypes reportedly had markedly more similar V usage in twins than unrelated donors. Twins shared more top CDR3 clonotypes than unrelated donors did.

This clonotype was detected a few times. What it recognizes is unknown. With 1 base removed from V and 10 bases from J, the gap between germline ends came to 7 bases. This CDR3 comprises 12 residues. The clonotype comes from a woman aged 18-55 years in good health. This chain connects TRBV12-3 or TRBV12-4 to TRBJ2-2; D might be TRBD2 (5 bases). The source material was PBMCs. Written as DNA, the CDR3 is TGTGCCAGCAGTTTAGTGAGGGTGGAGCTGTTTTTT. Protein product: CASSLVRVELFF.